The present entry profiles one T cell receptor (beta chain) with its context. Its specificity is unknown. The source of the sample is a study of CD8+ T cells in alopecia areata. Whole-study findings and limits: Amid tofacitinib therapy, many expanded lesional clones stayed present in scalp and blood. Possibly as an HLA-related effect, TCR sharing across patients appeared less clear than in mice.

In each case, RNA was isolated and then reverse transcribed into cDNA as the sequencing template. The protocol was immunoSEQ multiplex PCR, while the TCRdb copy is restricted to in-frame clones and leaves out a portion. The data contain 150,000 or so clones, 58% of them seen just once; the ten biggest clones take up around 15%. V was cut by 4 bases and J by 7 bases, with 16 bases left in between. CDR3 length equals 14 residues. Looked up from germline, CDR1 is MGHRA and CDR2 is YSYEKL. Treatment indicated: oral pan-JAK inhibitor, 5-10 mg twice daily. Material: CD4+ T cells sorted from blood, obtained between weeks 55 and 70, from a patient treated with tofacitinib. The source of this sequence is a human donor with alopecia areata. The V gene is TRBV4-1, the J gene TRBJ2-5; tentatively, D is TRBD1 or TRBD2 (5 bases each). This chain's CDR3 is CASSPGRGDWTQYF. CDR3 sequence (DNA): TGCGCCAGCAGCCCGGGTAGAGGGGATTGGACCCAGTACTTC.